These 14 T cell receptor beta chains were sequenced from one sample in a study of T cell clones after liver transplantation. Profiling relied on immunoSEQ multiplex PCR, and the TCRdb table lists in-frame clones only, not all of them. The sample comprises 55,000 to 75,000 clones, 80% to 95% of which are singletons, and 0.75% to 1% rests with the top ten. Sequences were derived from CD4+ T cells from blood, sampled about 27 months after liver transplant. The receptors here all came from a human patient who received a liver transplant. The graft donor may have given rise to some T cells.

V gene TRBV18 combines with J gene TRBJ2-7; tentatively, D is TRBD1 (5 bases). The CDR3 is 13 amino acids. V lost 3 bases and J lost 4, with 10 bases in between. The germline V gene has CDR1 KGHSH and CDR2 LQKENI. CDR3 DNA sequence: TGTGCCAGCTCACCCAAGACAGAATACGAGCAGTACTTC. Amino acid sequence: CASSPKTEYEQYF.

This chain joins TRBV5-3 and TRBJ2-7; 8 bases line up with TRBD2. TRBV5-3 is an ORF for which the function is uncertain. This CDR3 has 19 amino acids. The V gene end was trimmed by 1 base and the J gene end by 0 bases; junction bases not matched to a gene: 15. The CDR3 here is CARSLRDSGLAGTSYEQYF. The CDR3 DNA reads as TGTGCCAGAAGCTTGAGGGATAGCGGGCTAGCGGGTACCTCCTACGAGCAGTACTTC.

The gene calls are TRBV11-3 and TRBJ1-1; D may be TRBD1 (5 bases). The CDR3 is 15 amino acids. CDR1 is SGHNT, CDR2 YENEEA, per germline. V was clipped by 0 bases and J by 7 bases, with 15 bases between them. Here the CDR3 reads CASSLDSGGRGEAFF. The CDR3 DNA reads TGTGCCAGCAGCTTAGATTCCGGGGGACGCGGTGAAGCTTTCTTT.

The rearrangement links TRBV21-1 to TRBJ2-7. TRBV21-1 is marked as a pseudogene. The CDR3 totals 11 residues. The CDR3 here is CASTLNGEQYF. The CDR3 DNA follows: TGTGCCAGCACCTTAAATGGGGAGCAGTACTTC.

The chain has TRBV7-2 and TRBJ2-5; 7 bases line up with TRBD2. V gave up 5 bases and J gave up 2 bases; unmatched junction bases: 8. Germline lookup yields CDR1 SGHTA and CDR2 FQGNSA. The CDR3 totals 15 residues. CDR3 nucleotides: TGTGCCAGCAGCCTTCAACTAGCGTTACAAGAGACCCAGTACTTC. Translating it yields CASSLQLALQETQYF. Complete variable domain (other parts from reference TRBV7-2 and TRBJ2-5): GAGVSQSPSNKVTEKGKDVELRCDPISGHTALYWYRQSLGQGLEFLIYFQGNSAPDKSGLPSDRFSAERTGGSVSTLTIQRTQQEDSAVYLCASSLQLALQETQYFGPGTRLLVL.

The chain combines TRBV27 with TRBJ2-7; a possible D gene is TRBD1 (5 bases). The germline V and J ends were trimmed by 3 bases and 9 bases, with 15 bases remaining between them. Germline values: CDR1 MNHEY, CDR2 SMNVEV (reference sequence). This CDR3 has 13 amino acids. The CDR3 nucleotides read TGTGCCAGCAGTTTGGGGCCATTGATCCGGCAGTACTTC. It specifies CASSLGPLIRQYF.

J is TRBJ1-5 and V is TRBV2; the D is unclear. Germline assignment: CDR1 SNHLY and CDR2 FYNNEI. This CDR3 contains 15 residues. With 3 bases removed from V and 1 base from J, the gap between germline ends came to 10 bases. The CDR3 spells CASSDAGLSNQPQHF. The CDR3 DNA sequence: TGTGCCAGCAGTGACGCAGGCTTAAGCAATCAGCCCCAGCATTTT.

This chain links TRBV30 with TRBJ2-2; D is undetermined. This CDR3 is built from 13 residues. Per the germline V gene, CDR1 is GTSNPN and CDR2 is SVGIG (reference sequence). The germline V and J ends were trimmed by 1 base and 3 bases, with 6 bases remaining between them. This CDR3 reads CAWSDSYTGELFF. CDR3 DNA: TGTGCCTGGAGTGATAGCTACACCGGGGAGCTGTTTTTT.

The chain joins TRBV15 to TRBJ2-1; D might be TRBD2 (6 bases). Per the germline V gene, CDR1 is LNHNV and CDR2 is YYDKDF (reference sequence). The CDR3 is 14 amino acids. Trimming left V 6 bases short and J 1 base short, with 10 bases between. The CDR3 nucleotides are TGTGCCACCAGTCGGGAGAGGTCCTACAATGAGCAGTTCTTC. It is translated as CATSRERSYNEQFF.

The rearrangement uses TRBV5-1 and TRBJ2-3; 11 bases match TRBD1. V lost 4 bases to trimming and J lost 3 bases; unmatched junction nucleotides: 4. This CDR3 region has 15 residues. CDR1 is SGHRS and CDR2 is YFSETQ in the germline V gene. DNA for the CDR3: TGCGCCAGCAGCAACCGGGACAGGGGGACAGATACGCAGTATTTT. Translating gives CASSNRDRGTDTQYF.

The chain carries TRBV30 and TRBJ1-2; perhaps TRBD1 as D (5 bases). V was trimmed by 2 bases and J by 11 bases, leaving 15 bases between them. This CDR3 comprises 12 residues. In germline, CDR1 is GTSNPN, CDR2 SVGIG (reference sequence). The CDR3 DNA follows: TGTGCCTGGAGTCCGGGGCGGGGAGGTTACACCTTC. It is translated as CAWSPGRGGYTF.

This rearrangement joins TRBV5-1 to TRBJ2-1, with 11 bases fitting TRBD2. The CDR3 runs to 13 residues. Trimming took 7 bases from V and 6 from J; bases not matched to a gene: 3. Germline CDR1 is SGHRS and CDR2 is YFSETQ. CDR3 coding DNA: TGCGCCAGCGTAGGACTAGCGGGCAATGAGCAGTTCTTC. It translates to CASVGLAGNEQFF.

This clone has only one observation. The chain links TRBV9 to TRBJ2-5; tentatively, D is TRBD1 or TRBD2 (5 bases each). Deletions cut 0 bases from V and 1 base from J, with 10 bases between. CDR1 is SGDLS and CDR2 is YYNGEE in the germline V gene. The CDR3 is made up of 15 amino acids. DNA of the CDR3: TGTGCCAGCAGCGTAGGGGGGAACTTCCAAGAGACCCAGTACTTC. The encoded protein is CASSVGGNFQETQYF.

The chain has TRBV9 and TRBJ2-7; no definite D call. The CDR3 extends over 14 amino acids. The V end lost 1 base, the J end lost 0 bases, and 8 bases lay between the germline ends. The V gene's germline CDR1 is SGDLS and CDR2 YYNGEE. CDR3 region: CASSVSEPSYEQYF. DNA for the CDR3: TGTGCCAGCAGCGTATCTGAACCCTCCTACGAGCAGTACTTC.